The clone carrying this T cell receptor beta chain was counted ten times or more. Antigen: not known. A junction boundary mismatches the germline segment, possibly from a read error. The length of the CDR3 is 13 residues. Germline CDR1 is MNHEY and CDR2 is SMNVEV (reference sequence). Unique molecular identifiers featured in how the TCRbeta library was prepared. One entry per CDR3 protein, called by TCRdb with MiXCR from the PCR reads. The profile covers 400,000 to 450,000 distinct CDR3 sequences, with 43% appearing a single time and roughly 27% taken by the ten largest. The sample originates from a study of T-cell reconstitution after alpha-beta-depleted transplantation in children. Overall study results and limits: Fresh T-cell production supplied most of the T-cell counts and diversity seen one year after transplant. The origin of alpha-beta T cells about two months after transplant was reportedly several hundred expanded graft clones.

This sequence was found in a girl aged 2-10 years with aplastic anemia, due to receive a stem cell transplant. Sequenced here: PBMCs, sampled before TCRalphabeta/CD19-depleted stem cell transplant. The rearrangement joins TRBV27 to TRBJ2-1; TRBD2 might be the D (7 bases). The DNA for the CDR3 is TGTGCCAGCAGTTTATCCCCCACAGGGCGGGGGATCTTC. Amino acid sequence: CASSLSPTGRGIF.